The 31 T cell receptor beta chains given below trace back to one sample, sequenced in a study of blood T cell repertoires in COVID-19. Only in-frame clones appear in the TCRdb table, and some are missing; sequencing was by immunoSEQ multiplex PCR. The table includes about 170,000 clones, around four fifths detected once. The sample comprised peripheral blood. All receptors come from a woman of 80 years or more with COVID-19, enrolled during active disease.

The V call is TRBV7-9, the J call TRBJ1-2; D possibly corresponds to TRBD1 (5 bases). The CDR3 has 14 amino acids. Trimming removed 3 bases from V and 4 bases from J, with 12 bases in between. Germline V gene lookup returns CDR1 SEHNR and CDR2 FQNEAQ (reference sequence). CDR3 sequence reads: CASSLGQGIYGYTF. The CDR3 DNA follows: TGTGCCAGCAGCTTGGGGCAGGGAATCTATGGCTACACCTTC.

V gene TRBV28 combines with J gene TRBJ2-7; no clear D gene. The CDR3 is 13 amino acids. The V gene's germline CDR1 is MDHEN and CDR2 SYDVKM. Trimming removed 5 bases at V and 2 bases at J, with 10 bases between. The CDR3 DNA reads TGTGCCAGCAGTCCAGCGTTGGCCTACGAGCAGTACTTC. It specifies CASSPALAYEQYF.

CDR3 coding DNA: TGTGCCAGCAGCTTAGCCCCCTCTGACTATGGCTACACCTTC. Translation gives CASSLAPSDYGYTF. The V and J genes are TRBV11-1 and TRBJ1-2; D is unclear. This CDR3 has 14 residues. V lost 0 bases and J 3 bases, leaving 8 bases between the germline ends. The germline V gene has CDR1 SGHAT and CDR2 FQDESV (reference sequence).

The chain carries TRBV5-1 and TRBJ2-3; 8 bases are shared with TRBD2. This CDR3 is 15 amino acids long. Trimming removed 5 bases from V and 1 base from J; junction bases left unmatched: 6. The germline CDR1 and CDR2 sequences are SGHRS and YFSETQ. The CDR3 region is CASSFGGAGTDTQYF. DNA of the CDR3: TGCGCCAGCAGTTTCGGGGGGGCCGGCACAGATACGCAGTATTTT.

The gene calls are TRBV5-6 and TRBJ1-2; D ambiguous. Trimming stripped 4 bases from V and 6 bases from J, with 13 bases between. The CDR3 spans 13 residues. The germline CDR1 and CDR2 sequences are SGHDT and YYEEEE. CDR3 in amino acids: CASSQWGAHGYTF. CDR3 in DNA: TGTGCCAGCAGCCAGTGGGGAGCCCATGGCTACACCTTC.

The V gene is TRBV27, the J gene TRBJ2-7; 8 bases fit TRBD1. CDR1 and CDR2 from the germline V gene are MNHEY and SMNVEV (reference sequence). V lost 6 bases, J lost 7 bases, and 8 bases stayed unmatched. This CDR3 is built from 13 residues. The CDR3 sequence is CASRQGVRSEQYF. CDR3 coding DNA: TGTGCCAGCAGACAGGGGGTCCGTTCTGAGCAGTACTTC.

The V call is TRBV7-3, the J call TRBJ1-2; 7 bases align to TRBD1. V lost 5 bases and J lost 4; bases outside the gene matches: 7. Germline values: CDR1 SGHTA, CDR2 FQGTGA. CDR3 size: 14 residues. This chain's CDR3 is CASSLGQQSYGYTF. In nucleotides, the CDR3 is TGTGCCAGCAGCCTGGGACAGCAAAGCTATGGCTACACCTTC.

V usage is TRBV7-9 and J usage is TRBJ1-1; D possibly corresponds to TRBD1 (5 bases). The CDR3 extends over 14 amino acids. V was trimmed by 7 bases and J by 4 bases, leaving 16 bases between them. The V gene's germline CDR1 is SEHNR and CDR2 FQNEAQ (reference sequence). CDR3 in amino acids: CASTGGVRGTEAFF. The DNA of the CDR3 is TGTGCCAGCACCGGGGGGGTAAGGGGCACTGAAGCTTTCTTT.

This chain connects TRBV7-2 to TRBJ1-2; TRBD1 agrees at 7 bases. V was clipped by 4 bases and J by 8 bases; unmatched bases: 10. The germline CDR1 and CDR2 sequences are SGHTA and FQGNSA. This CDR3 region has 14 residues. The CDR3 coding sequence is TGTGCCAGCAGCTATAGAGGGGGCGCGGGAGGCTACACCTTC. Its translation is CASSYRGGAGGYTF.

The CDR3, as DNA: TGTGCCAGCAGCTCACAGGGGGGCTCTAGCACAGATACGCAGTATTTT. It encodes CASSSQGGSSTDTQYF. V usage is TRBV11-3 and J usage is TRBJ2-3, with TRBD1 matching 8 bases. Germline V gene data show CDR1 as SGHNT and CDR2 as YENEEA. There are 16 residues in the CDR3. V trimming: 4 bases; J trimming: 0 bases; junction bases outside the gene matches: 6.

Regarding this clone: One end of the junction does not line up with germline, which may come from a read error. V gene TRBV7-3 combines with J gene TRBJ2-7; TRBD1 might be the D (6 bases). There are 14 residues in the CDR3. Per the germline V gene, CDR1 is SGHTA and CDR2 is FQGTGA. CDR3 region: CASSPSRDKGPIDF. DNA for the CDR3: TGTGCCAGCAGCCCAAGCCGGGACAAGGGACCAATCGACTTC.

The chain is built from TRBV5-5 and TRBJ2-7; 7 positions match TRBD1. CDR1 SGHKS and CDR2 YYEKEE come from the germline V gene (reference sequence). V trimming: 4 bases; J trimming: 3 bases; junction bases outside the gene matches: 1. This CDR3 has 12 amino acids. The CDR3 here is CASSRDSYEQYF. As DNA, the CDR3 is TGTGCCAGCAGCCGGGACAGCTACGAGCAGTACTTC.

This sequence joins TRBV6-1 and TRBJ1-3; D is uncertain. Trimming shortened V by 1 base and J by 0 bases, and 13 bases separated the two germline ends. CDR3 size: 17 residues. Germline V gene sequence: CDR1 MNHNS, CDR2 SASEGT. In nucleotides, the CDR3 is TGTGCCAGCAGTGAAGACTCGCTGAGGAGCTCTGGAAACACCATATATTTT. Residues: CASSEDSLRSSGNTIYF.

J is TRBJ2-7 and V is TRBV19, with unresolved D. CDR3 size: 16 residues. The V gene lost 6 bases and the J gene lost 0 bases, with 18 bases spanning the gap. The V gene's germline CDR1 is LNHDA and CDR2 SQIVND (reference sequence). CDR3 amino acids: CASSARGTFSSYEQYF. The CDR3 region has the DNA TGTGCCAGTAGCGCGAGAGGAACATTTAGCTCCTACGAGCAGTACTTC.

The table lists this clone with a few counts. The chain couples TRBV9 to TRBJ2-7; 8 bases are a match to TRBD1. The V and J ends lost 2 bases and 1 base, in that order; junction bases with no gene match: 2. Per the germline V gene, CDR1 is SGDLS and CDR2 is YYNGEE. The CDR3 has 14 amino acids. CDR3 nucleotide sequence: TGTGCCAGCAGCGTGGACAGGGTTTCCTACGAGCAGTACTTC. This sequence encodes CASSVDRVSYEQYF.

This clone was counted many times. CDR3 coding DNA: TGTGCCAGCAGCGTAGAAACGGGGGGTACCGGGGAGCTGTTTTTT. Its translation: CASSVETGGTGELFF. J is TRBJ2-2 and V is TRBV9, with 7 bases that match TRBD2. The CDR3 is 15 residues long. Germline V gives CDR1 SGDLS, CDR2 YYNGEE. J lost 5 bases, V lost 0 bases, and 4 bases had no gene match.

In this sample, this clone turned up once. The chain couples TRBV18 to TRBJ1-2, with D unresolved. The CDR3 is 13 amino acids. Germline CDR1 reads KGHSH; CDR2 reads LQKENI. Trimming cost V 5 bases and J 8 bases, with 15 bases left between them. This CDR3 reads CASSATQNRGYTF. In DNA form, the CDR3 reads TGTGCCAGCTCAGCAACCCAAAACCGGGGCTACACCTTC.

The genes are TRBV6-5 and TRBJ1-4; 8 nucleotides line up with TRBD1. CDR3 length: 16 residues. J was trimmed by 6 bases and V by 3 bases; bases with no gene match: 9. Germline V lookup: CDR1 MNHEY, CDR2 SVGAGI. CDR3 amino acids: CASSYFPDRGDEKLFF. CDR3 in DNA: TGTGCCAGCAGTTATTTCCCTGACAGGGGTGATGAAAAACTGTTTTTT.

The J gene is TRBJ1-6, the V gene TRBV6-1; 8 bases fit TRBD1. This CDR3 comprises 13 residues. Germline V gene lookup returns CDR1 MNHNS and CDR2 SASEGT. Trimming removed 0 bases from V and 14 bases from J; junction bases left unmatched: 3. The CDR3 loop is CASSEAQDRALHF. In DNA, the CDR3 is TGTGCCAGCAGTGAAGCCCAGGACAGGGCCCTCCACTTT.

The V call is TRBV2, the J call TRBJ2-4; 8 nucleotides match TRBD1. The CDR3 has 16 amino acids. The trim removed 1 base at V and 9 bases at J, leaving 11 bases unmatched. The germline gives CDR1 SNHLY, CDR2 FYNNEI. This CDR3 is CASSEVGQGHGSIQYF. The CDR3 DNA sequence: TGTGCCAGCAGTGAAGTAGGACAGGGTCACGGTAGCATTCAGTACTTC.

V usage is TRBV18 and J usage is TRBJ2-1, with D possibly being TRBD2 (5 bases). Germline assignment: CDR1 KGHSH and CDR2 LQKENI. V was shortened by 6 bases and J by 5 bases, with 20 bases between the two germline ends. This CDR3 contains 16 residues. The CDR3 here is CASSARDGRNNNEQFF. The CDR3 DNA reads as TGTGCCAGCTCGGCCCGGGATGGCCGGAATAACAATGAGCAGTTCTTC.

This clone was detected a few times. As DNA, the CDR3 is TGTGCCAGCAGTCCGGGAGCTAACTATGGCTACACCTTC. Translated, it gives CASSPGANYGYTF. The chain combines TRBV2 with TRBJ1-2; D not certain. CDR1 SNHLY and CDR2 FYNNEI come from the germline V gene. The V gene lost 5 bases and the J gene lost 0 bases, with 7 bases spanning the gap. The CDR3 loop spans 13 amino acids. Complete variable domain (other parts from reference TRBV2 and TRBJ1-2): EPEVTQTPSHQVTQMGQEVILRCVPISNHLYFYWYRQILGQKVEFLVSFYNNEISEKSEIFDDQFSVERPDGSNFTLKIRSTKLEDSAMYFCASSPGANYGYTFGSGTRLTVV.

The V call is TRBV27, the J call TRBJ1-2; D is undetermined. Germline CDR1 is MNHEY and CDR2 is SMNVEV (reference sequence). Trimming left V 5 bases short and J 8 bases short, with 24 bases between. This CDR3 comprises 16 residues. The CDR3 DNA reads TGTGCCAGCAGTAAAAAGAAAGGGTCCCGAGGAGGGGGCTACACCTTC. Encoded protein: CASSKKKGSRGGGYTF.

The sample holds a few counts of this clone. At one end, the junction sequence differs from germline, possibly due to a read error. The chain employs TRBV5-1 and TRBJ1-5, with 7 nucleotides matching TRBD1. From germline, CDR1 is SGHRS and CDR2 YFSETQ. The CDR3 extends over 15 amino acids. CDR3 DNA sequence: TGCGCCAGCAGCTTGGGGGACAGATCCAATGAGCCCCAGCATTTT. Protein product: CASSLGDRSNEPQHF.

The chain links TRBV15 to TRBJ2-3; TRBD2 agrees at 8 bases. Per the germline V gene, CDR1 is LNHNV and CDR2 is YYDKDF (reference sequence). Trimming at V came to 7 bases and at J to 2 bases, leaving 8 bases not matched to a gene. This CDR3 spans 15 amino acids. Here the CDR3 DNA reads TGTGCCACCAAGGTTGAGCGGGGGATCACAGATACGCAGTATTTT. Translating it yields CATKVERGITDTQYF. Full variable domain (missing parts from reference TRBV15 and TRBJ2-3): DAMVIQNPRYQVTQFGKPVTLSCSQTLNHNVMYWYQQKSSQAPKLLFHYYDKDFNNEADTPDNFQSRRPNTSFCFLDIRSPGLGDTAMYLCATKVERGITDTQYFGPGTRLTVL.

The V and J genes are TRBV3-1 (or the pseudogene TRBV3-2) and TRBJ2-3; D perhaps matches TRBD1 (6 bases). CDR1 LGHDT and CDR2 YNNKEL come from the germline V gene (reference sequence). The V gene lost 0 bases and the J gene lost 1 base, with 11 bases spanning the gap. The CDR3 covers 16 residues. CDR3 amino acids: CASSQDWAGGTDTQYF. The CDR3 bases are TGTGCCAGCAGCCAAGATTGGGCAGGGGGCACAGATACGCAGTATTTT.

V and J are TRBV6-5 and TRBJ1-5; 8 bases map to TRBD1. Losses at the gene ends were 6 bases for V and 5 bases for J; bases not matched to a gene: 6. The CDR3 spans 14 residues. CDR1 MNHEY and CDR2 SVGAGI come from the germline V gene. The CDR3 loop is CASRGQGPDQPQHF. The CDR3 nucleotides are TGTGCCAGCAGAGGACAGGGACCGGATCAGCCCCAGCATTTT.

The chain employs TRBV5-8 and TRBJ2-1; 15 bases are shared with TRBD2. This CDR3 comprises 17 residues. Germline CDR1 is SGHTS and CDR2 is YDEGEE. With 4 bases clipped from V and 12 bases from J, the junction kept 14 bases outside the gene matches. For the CDR3, the DNA is TGTGCCAGCAGCCCCGGGACTAGCGGGGGGAGGGGTGAAGGGCAGTTCTTC. It translates to CASSPGTSGGRGEGQFF.

With regard to this clone: This sample includes further DNA sequences coding for the same CDR3. The V call is TRBV18, the J call TRBJ1-4; D uncertain. Germline CDR1 KGHSH, CDR2 LQKENI. The CDR3 has 12 residues. V was shortened by 3 bases and J by 11 bases, with 10 bases between the two germline ends. The DNA for the CDR3 is TGTGCCAGCTCACCGGAGGAGGGCAAACTGTTTTTT. Amino acids: CASSPEEGKLFF.

The chain couples TRBV7-8 to TRBJ2-3; D possibly corresponds to TRBD2 (6 bases). The V gene's germline CDR1 is SGHVS and CDR2 FQNEAQ. This CDR3 is 14 amino acids long. The V gene lost 2 bases and the J gene lost 4 bases, with 10 bases spanning the gap. CDR3: CASSLRGDSDTQYF. The CDR3 bases are TGTGCCAGCAGCTTAAGAGGGGACTCAGATACGCAGTATTTT.

The chain recombines TRBV19 with TRBJ2-1; D gene ambiguous. This CDR3 comprises 15 residues. V dropped 3 bases and J dropped 1 base, with 10 bases sitting between them. CDR1 is LNHDA and CDR2 is SQIVND in the germline V gene (reference sequence). CDR3 nucleotides: TGTGCCAGTAGTATGGCTAGTTTTTCCTACAATGAGCAGTTCTTC. This translates into CASSMASFSYNEQFF.